The clone carrying this T cell receptor beta chain has a single count. Measured with immunoSEQ multiplex PCR; TCRdb has only the in-frame clones, and not every one. The table records 410,000 or so clones, approximately 90% of them present only once. The sample's treatment: about 20 received Ad26.COV2.S at low or high dose, single or two shots; roughly five received placebo; per-sample allocation not given. After the first vaccine or placebo injection, samples were drawn on day 63. The data were obtained in a study of Ad26.COV2.S vaccination and SARS-CoV-2 variants. CDR1 and CDR2 from the germline V gene are DFQATT and SNEGSKA (reference sequence). The length of the CDR3 is 13 residues. J lost 3 bases, V lost 3 bases, and 3 bases had no gene match.

The chain employs TRBV20-1 and TRBJ2-7; 9 nucleotides agree with TRBD2. The sequences come from peripheral blood, collected in a trial of Ad26.COV2.S vaccine versus placebo. This clonotype was obtained from a person between 18 and 60 years old who received the Ad26.COV2.S COVID-19 vaccine or a placebo. CDR3 DNA sequence: TGCAGTGCTAGTATTAGCGGGGGCTACGAGCAGTACTTC. Protein product: CSASISGGYEQYF.